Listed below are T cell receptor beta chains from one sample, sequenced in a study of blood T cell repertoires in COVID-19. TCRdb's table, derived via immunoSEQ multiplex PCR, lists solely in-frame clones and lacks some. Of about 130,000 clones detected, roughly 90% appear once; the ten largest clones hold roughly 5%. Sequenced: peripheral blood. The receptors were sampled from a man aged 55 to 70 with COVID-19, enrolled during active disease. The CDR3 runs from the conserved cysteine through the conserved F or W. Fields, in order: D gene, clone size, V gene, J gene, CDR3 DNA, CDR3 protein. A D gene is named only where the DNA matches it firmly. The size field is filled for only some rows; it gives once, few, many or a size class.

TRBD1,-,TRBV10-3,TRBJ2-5,TGTGCCATCAACCGGGACAGAGAAGAGACCCAGTACTTC,CAINRDREETQYF
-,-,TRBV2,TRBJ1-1,TGTGCCAGCAGTGCCATGGGGAGAACTGAAGCTTTCTTT,CASSAMGRTEAFF
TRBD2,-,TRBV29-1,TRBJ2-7,TGCAGCGTCCCGAGCGGGAGTGGAGACGAGCAGTACTTC,CSVPSGSGDEQYF
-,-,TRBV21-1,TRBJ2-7,TGTGCCAGCAGCAGGTCCGGGACAGGAAAATACGAGCAGTACTTC,CASSRSGTGKYEQYF
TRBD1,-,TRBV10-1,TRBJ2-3,TGCGCCAGCAGCCGGGACAGGGGGACTTATACGCAGTATTTT,CASSRDRGTYTQYF
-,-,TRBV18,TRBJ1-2,TGTGCCAGCTCACCTACAGTAGGGGCTAACTATGGCTACACCTTC,CASSPTVGANYGYTF
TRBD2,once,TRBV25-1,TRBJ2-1,TGTGCCAGCAGTTCCCCGGGGGGGAATGAGCAGTTCTTC,CASSSPGGNEQFF
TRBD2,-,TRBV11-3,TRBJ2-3,TGTGCCAGCAGCCCCGGACTAGCGGGAGAAGCAGATACGCAGTATTTT,CASSPGLAGEADTQYF
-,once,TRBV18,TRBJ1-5,TGTGCCAGCTCACCTTCCACAGGGAGCAATCAGCCCCAGCATTTT,CASSPSTGSNQPQHF
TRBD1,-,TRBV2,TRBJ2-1,TGTGCCAGCAGGGACAGGGAGATCGATGAGCAGTTCTTC,CASRDREIDEQFF
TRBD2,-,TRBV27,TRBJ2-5,TGTGCCAGCAGTTTCCCCGGCCTAGCGGGGGGGGAGGAGACCCAGTACTTC,CASSFPGLAGGEETQYF
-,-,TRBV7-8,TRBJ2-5,TGTGCCAGCGGGCTGACAGGCCCCACGGGCGAGACCCAGTACTTC,CASGLTGPTGETQYF
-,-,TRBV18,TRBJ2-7,TGTGCCAGCTCCCCCCCCTTGGGGGACTTTGGCGAGCAGTACTTC,CASSPPLGDFGEQYF
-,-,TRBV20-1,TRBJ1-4,TGCAGTGCTAGGGGCCCCGAAAAACTGTTTTTT,CSARGPEKLFF
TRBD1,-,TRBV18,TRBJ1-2,TGTGCCAGCTCACTGTCCCGGGACAGAAAACTTAACTATGGCTACACCTTC,CASSLSRDRKLNYGYTF
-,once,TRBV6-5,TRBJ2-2,TGTGCCAGCAGTTTACAGGAGCGAACCGGGGAGCTGTTTTTT,CASSLQERTGELFF
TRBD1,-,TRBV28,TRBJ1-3,TGTGCCAGCGCACAGGGGGCATCTGGAAACACCATATATTTT,CASAQGASGNTIYF
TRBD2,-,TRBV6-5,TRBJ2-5,TGTGCCACGGGGGGGGCCGTGGAGACCCAGTACTTC,CATGGAVETQYF
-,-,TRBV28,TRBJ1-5,TGTGCCAGCAGCCGAGTCCAGCCCCAGCATTTT,CASSRVQPQHF
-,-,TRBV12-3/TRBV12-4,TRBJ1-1,TGTGCCAGCAGTTTTAACAGGGAGCCTGAAGCTTTCTTT,CASSFNREPEAFF
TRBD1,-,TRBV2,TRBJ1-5,TGTGCCAGCAGTGAGGCAGGGGGCTCGGCCCAGCATTTT,CASSEAGGSAQHF
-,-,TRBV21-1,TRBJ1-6,TGTGCCAGCAGCCCGACAGGGAGTCCTTCACCCCTCCACTTT,CASSPTGSPSPLHF
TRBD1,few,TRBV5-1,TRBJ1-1,TGCGCCAGCAGCATCTCAGGGGGCACTGAAGCTTTCTTT,CASSISGGTEAFF
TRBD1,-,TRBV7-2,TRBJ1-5,TGTGCCAGCAGCTCGACAGGGTTAGGATTCAATCAGCCCCAGCATTTT,CASSSTGLGFNQPQHF
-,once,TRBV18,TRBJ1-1,TGTGCCAGCTCACCCACTAGGGGGGAAGCTTTCTTT,CASSPTRGEAFF
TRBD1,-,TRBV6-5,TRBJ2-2,TGTGCCAGCACACACTCCAGGGGGCTTACCGGGGAGCTGTTTTTT,CASTHSRGLTGELFF
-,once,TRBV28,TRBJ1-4,TGTGCCAGCAGTTCCTCACAGTCTCTGGGCCCAACTAATGAAAAACTGTTTTTT,CASSSSQSLGPTNEKLFF
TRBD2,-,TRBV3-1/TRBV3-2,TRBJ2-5,TGTGCCAGCAGCCGCGGACTAGACCAAGAGACCCAGTACTTC,CASSRGLDQETQYF
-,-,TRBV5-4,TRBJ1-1,TGTGCCAGCAGCCCTGAGGTAGCGGGGACACGAGGGCAGGCTTTCTTT,CASSPEVAGTRGQAFF
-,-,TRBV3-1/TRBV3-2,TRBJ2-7,TGTGCCAGCAGCCCGCGGACTTCCTACGAGCAGTACTTC,CASSPRTSYEQYF
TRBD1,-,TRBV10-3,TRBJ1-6,TGTGCCATCTGGGGAGGCAGGGGGTTGTCACCCCTCCACTTT,CAIWGGRGLSPLHF
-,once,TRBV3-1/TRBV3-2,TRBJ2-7,TGTGCCAGCAGTCACAGGGCTGGAGAGCAGTACTTC,CASSHRAGEQYF
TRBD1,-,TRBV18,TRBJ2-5,TGTGCCAGCTCACCACCTTCGGGACAGTGGGGCCAAGAGACCCAGTACTTC,CASSPPSGQWGQETQYF
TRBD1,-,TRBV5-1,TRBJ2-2,TGCGCCGATCAGTCGGGACAGAATCCCACCGGGGAGCTGTTTTTT,CADQSGQNPTGELFF
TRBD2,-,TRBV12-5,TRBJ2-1,TGTGCTAGTGGAAATAGCGGGAGTCTGAATGAGCAGTTCTTC,CASGNSGSLNEQFF
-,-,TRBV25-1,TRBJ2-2,TGTGCCAGCAGTGAAAGGCAGCGAGGGACCGGGGAGCTGTTTTTT,CASSERQRGTGELFF
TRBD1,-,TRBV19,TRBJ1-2,TGTGCCACAATAGGACAGGGGGCTAACTATGGCTACACCTTC,CATIGQGANYGYTF
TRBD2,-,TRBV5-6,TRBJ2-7,TGTGCCAGCAGCTTGATCGCGCTAGCGGCATACGAGCAGTACTTC,CASSLIALAAYEQYF
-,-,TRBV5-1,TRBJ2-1,TGCGCCAGCAGCTTTGCAGGGGCTTACAATGAGCAGTTCTTC,CASSFAGAYNEQFF
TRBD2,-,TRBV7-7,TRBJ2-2,TGTGCCAGCAGCCCTGGACTAGCGGGTTACACCGGGGAGCTGTTTTTT,CASSPGLAGYTGELFF
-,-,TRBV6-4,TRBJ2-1,TGTGCCAGCAGTGAACAGGGCGGATCCTACAATGAGCAGTTCTTC,CASSEQGGSYNEQFF
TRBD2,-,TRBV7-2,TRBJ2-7,TGTGCCAGCAGGGATTCTAGCGGGAGGTTCCGCGAGCAGTACTTC,CASRDSSGRFREQYF
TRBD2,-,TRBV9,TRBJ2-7,TGTGCCAGCAGCGCTAACCCGGGAGGACCCTACGAGCAGTACTTC,CASSANPGGPYEQYF
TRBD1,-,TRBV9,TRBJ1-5,TGTGCCAGCAGTGCCGGGACAGGGTTTCAGCCCCAGCATTTT,CASSAGTGFQPQHF
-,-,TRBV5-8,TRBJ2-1,TGTGCCACCTCGCTTGGAGGTTTCCGGGGGCAGTTCTTC,CATSLGGFRGQFF
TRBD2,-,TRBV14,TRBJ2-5,TGTGCCAGCAGCCCCGGGACTAGGAGCCAAGAGACCCAGTACTTC,CASSPGTRSQETQYF
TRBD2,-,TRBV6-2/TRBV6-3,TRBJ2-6,TGTGCCAGCAGCCCTAGCGGGAGTGCCCCTGGGGCCAACGTCCTGACTTTC,CASSPSGSAPGANVLTF
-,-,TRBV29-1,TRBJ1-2,TGCAGCGTTGGTCGAGGAGGCAGGGGAGTTGGGTATGGCTACACCTTC,CSVGRGGRGVGYGYTF
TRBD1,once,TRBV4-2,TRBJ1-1,TGTGCCAGCAGCCAAGTTCTTGCGGACAGGGCGAACACTGAAGCTTTCTTT,CASSQVLADRANTEAFF
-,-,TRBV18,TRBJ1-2,TGTGCCAGCTCACCCCCCGCGGACTATGGCTACACCTTC,CASSPPADYGYTF
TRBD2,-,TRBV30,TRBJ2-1,TGTGCCTGGGCTCCGGGACTAGCGGGAGACAAGTTCTTC,CAWAPGLAGDKFF
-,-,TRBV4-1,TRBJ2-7,TGCGCCAGCAGCCAAGATAACCCAGCGAGGAGGGGCGAGCAGTACTTC,CASSQDNPARRGEQYF
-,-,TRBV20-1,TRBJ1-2,TGCAGTGCTAGGGGGAGCTATGGCTACACCTTC,CSARGSYGYTF
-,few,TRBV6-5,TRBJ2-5,TGTGCCTCGGCGGCGGGTGAGACCCAGTACTTC,CASAAGETQYF
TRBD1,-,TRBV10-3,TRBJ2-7,TGTGCCATCAGTGGGGGACAGGGTAGATCATACGAGCAGTACTTC,CAISGGQGRSYEQYF